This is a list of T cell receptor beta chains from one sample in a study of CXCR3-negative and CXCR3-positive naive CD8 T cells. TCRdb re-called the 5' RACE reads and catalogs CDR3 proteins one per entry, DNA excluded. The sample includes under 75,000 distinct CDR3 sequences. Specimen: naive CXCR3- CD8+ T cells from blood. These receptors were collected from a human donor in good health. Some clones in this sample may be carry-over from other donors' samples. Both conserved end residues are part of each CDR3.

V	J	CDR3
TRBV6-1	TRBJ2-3	CASSELLAEVTDTQYF
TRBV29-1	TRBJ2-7	CSVREGTSYEQYF
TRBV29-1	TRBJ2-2	CSVEGGTTGELFF
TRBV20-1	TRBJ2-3	CSARVYRGITDTQYF
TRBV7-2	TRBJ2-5	CASSPSGGRETQYF
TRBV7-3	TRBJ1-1	CASSPRQFGTEAFF
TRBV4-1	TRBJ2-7	CASSQGTSGGTYEQYF
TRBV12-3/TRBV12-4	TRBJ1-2	CASSKPGQPLYGYTF
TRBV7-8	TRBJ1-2	CASRHTGDYGYTF
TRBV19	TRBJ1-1	CASSTSDRSIYMNTEAFF
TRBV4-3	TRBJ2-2	CASSQDVYGTGELFF
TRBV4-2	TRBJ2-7	CASSQEWTEGYEQYF
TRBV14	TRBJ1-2	CASSQERGLAYGYTF
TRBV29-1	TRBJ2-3	CSVDSRTTDTQYF
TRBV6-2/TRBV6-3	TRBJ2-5	CASSYGQGETQYF
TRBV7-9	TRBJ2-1	CASSLDLAGDPYNEQFF
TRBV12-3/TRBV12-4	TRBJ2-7	CASSSHRDRVYEQYF
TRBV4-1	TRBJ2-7	CASSQDVKLGDRVYEQYF
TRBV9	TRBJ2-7	CASSVPGHHRYEQYF
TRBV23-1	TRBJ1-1	CASSHRAEAFF
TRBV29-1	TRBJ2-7	CSVLLRPYEQYF
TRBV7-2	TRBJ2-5	CASSSPFQETQYF
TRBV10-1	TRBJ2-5	CASSEPWDVKETQYF
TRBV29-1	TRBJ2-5	CSVDPFAGGYQETQYF
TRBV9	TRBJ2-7	CASSFRSGTVAYEQYF
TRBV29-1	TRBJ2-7	CSVSGGSRYEQYF
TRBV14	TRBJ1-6	CASSQEVGLNSPLHF
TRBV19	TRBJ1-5	CASSSGTGGNQPQHF
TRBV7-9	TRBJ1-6	CASSSPENSPLHF
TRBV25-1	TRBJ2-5	CASSEGEGKTQYF
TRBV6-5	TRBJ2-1	CASSDSVAYNEQFF
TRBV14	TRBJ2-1	CACSPRVYNEQFF
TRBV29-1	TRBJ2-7	CSVVPDGAYEQYF
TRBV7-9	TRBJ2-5	CASSLWGETDQETQYF
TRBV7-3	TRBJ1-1	CASSLIRGSNTEAFF
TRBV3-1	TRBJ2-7	CASSLLAGAYEQYF
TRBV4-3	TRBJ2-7	CASSHGTGNYEQYF
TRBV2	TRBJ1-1	CATMTGGSGAFF
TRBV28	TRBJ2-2	CASSTGTSGGRDTGELFF
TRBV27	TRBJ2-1	CASSPLLGHNEQFF
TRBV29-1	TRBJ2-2	CSANGGGELFF
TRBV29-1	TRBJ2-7	CSVLTGGSYEQYF
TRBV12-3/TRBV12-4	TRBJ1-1	CASTSPTGGQKDTEAFF
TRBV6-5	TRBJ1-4	CASAAGTGAPSNEKLFF
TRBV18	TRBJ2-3	CASSPNPLAGGPADTQYF
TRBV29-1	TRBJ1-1	CSVAVQNTEAFF
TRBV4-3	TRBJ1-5	CASSLSNWGNQPQHF
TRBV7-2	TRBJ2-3	CASSPLTSGSTDTQYF
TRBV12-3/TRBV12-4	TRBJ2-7	CASSLTDRDYEQYF
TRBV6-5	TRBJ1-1	CASIGALNTEAFF
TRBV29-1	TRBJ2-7	CSVETGPYEQYF
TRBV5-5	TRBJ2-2	CASSPPGELFF